These 18 T cell receptor beta chains were all obtained from the same sample, sequenced in a study of T cell changes during pregnancy in multiple sclerosis. Profiling relied on immunoSEQ multiplex PCR, and the TCRdb table lists in-frame clones only, not all of them. In the table there are 33,000 or so clones, roughly 90% of which are singletons. Sequenced here: peripheral blood, sampled in the third trimester of pregnancy. These receptors all stem from a female donor in good health, enrolled as a control in a pregnancy study.

This clone was seen a single time. This chain connects TRBV30 to TRBJ2-3; unclear D gene. V lost 3 bases and J 3 bases, leaving 16 bases between the germline ends. Germline V gene data show CDR1 as GTSNPN and CDR2 as SVGIG (reference sequence). This CDR3 comprises 15 residues. CDR3 sequence reads: CAWSRNTAGTDTQYF. Here the CDR3 DNA reads TGTGCCTGGAGCAGGAACACGGCAGGAACAGATACGCAGTATTTT.

This clone was counted a single time. The rearrangement links TRBV29-1 to TRBJ1-1; the D gene is possibly TRBD1 (6 bases). Looked up from germline, CDR1 is SQVTM and CDR2 is ANQGSEA. This CDR3 has 14 residues. The germline V and J ends were trimmed by 6 bases and 0 bases, with 14 bases remaining between them. The CDR3 DNA reads TGCAGCGTGACGGGGGGGCGGATGAACACTGAAGCTTTCTTT. This gives the protein CSVTGGRMNTEAFF. The variable domain in full, with the rest retrieved from reference TRBV29-1 and TRBJ1-1, is SAVISQKPSRDICQRGTSLTIQCQVDSQVTMMFWYRQQPGQSLTLIATANQGSEATYESGFVIDKFPISRPNLTFSTLTVSNMSPEDSSIYLCSVTGGRMNTEAFFGQGTRLTVV.

For this clone: A read error may be the cause here, since a much bigger clone is one base away. The chain uses TRBV7-2 and TRBJ1-2; no reliable D call. In germline, CDR1 is SGHTA, CDR2 FQGNSA. Trimming pared 1 base from V and 0 bases from J, leaving 6 bases between. This CDR3 has 14 residues. The DNA of the CDR3 is TGTGCCAGCAGCTTAGACACAGCTAACTATGGCTACACCTTC. Translating it yields CASSLDTANYGYTF.

The chain uses TRBV5-1 and TRBJ1-3; no clear D. Germline CDR1 is SGHRS and CDR2 is YFSETQ. V was shortened by 4 bases and J by 0 bases, with 11 bases between the two germline ends. This CDR3 region has 15 residues. CDR3 protein: CASSGRGNSGNTIYF. CDR3 nucleotide sequence: TGCGCCAGCAGCGGACGCGGGAACTCTGGAAACACCATATATTTT.

The V and J genes are TRBV9 and TRBJ2-1; D remains unclear. Deletions cut 0 bases from V and 0 bases from J, with 13 bases between. Germline CDR1 and CDR2: SGDLS and YYNGEE. This CDR3 has 17 amino acids. Here the CDR3 DNA reads TGTGCCAGCAGCGTAGCTACCTCAACGAGCTCCTACAATGAGCAGTTCTTC. It yields the protein CASSVATSTSSYNEQFF.

CDR3 DNA sequence: TGCAGCGTTTGGGACAGGCCCAGAGGCTACACCTTC. The encoded protein is CSVWDRPRGYTF. V is TRBV29-1 and J is TRBJ1-2; 8 bases fit TRBD1. Germline-derived CDR1 and CDR2 are SQVTM and ANQGSEA. The CDR3 covers 12 residues. V was clipped by 5 bases and J by 8 bases; unmatched bases: 7.

This chain connects TRBV15 to TRBJ2-2; the match to TRBD2 covers 8 bases. CDR1 is LNHNV, CDR2 YYDKDF, per germline (reference sequence). This CDR3 is 14 amino acids long. Trimming took 7 bases from V and 4 from J; bases not matched to a gene: 5. CDR3 protein: CATTFGGGTGELFF. CDR3 DNA: TGTGCCACCACCTTCGGGGGGGGCACCGGGGAGCTGTTTTTT.

V and J are TRBV13 and TRBJ1-1; the match to TRBD1 covers 7 bases. Germline V gene sequence: CDR1 PRHDT, CDR2 FYEKMQ (reference sequence). V was pared by 7 bases and J by 4 bases, with 9 bases of the junction left unmatched. The CDR3 has 14 residues. CDR3 amino acids: CASTQQGLATEAFF. CDR3 DNA sequence: TGTGCCAGCACCCAACAGGGGCTAGCCACTGAAGCTTTCTTT.

Worth noting for this clone: The same CDR3 also results from other DNA sequences found in this sample. This CDR3 is CASSIGRGNYEQYF. In nucleotides, the CDR3 is TGTGCCAGTAGTATAGGCAGGGGAAACTACGAGCAGTACTTC. The chain carries TRBV19 and TRBJ2-7, with TRBD1 as a possible D gene (6 bases). The V gene lost 1 base and the J gene lost 3 bases, with 10 bases spanning the gap. Germline-derived CDR1 and CDR2 are LNHDA and SQIVND (reference sequence). The CDR3 has 14 amino acids.

The CDR3 protein is CASSAWDRPNTEAFF. CDR3 bases: TGTGCCAGCAGCGCATGGGACAGACCGAACACTGAAGCTTTCTTT. J is TRBJ1-1 and V is TRBV9; 7 positions agree with TRBD1. V shed 3 bases and J 1 base; nucleotides not matched to a gene: 6. The CDR3 is made up of 15 amino acids. Germline CDR1 is SGDLS and CDR2 is YYNGEE.

The chain has TRBV7-2 and TRBJ2-7; 8 bases are shared with TRBD1. The length of the CDR3 is 14 residues. With V trimmed by 5 bases and J by 2 bases, 5 bases remained unmatched. Germline lookup yields CDR1 SGHTA and CDR2 FQGNSA. The CDR3 DNA follows: TGTGCCAGCAGCATCCGACAGGGGACCTACGAGCAGTACTTC. The encoded protein is CASSIRQGTYEQYF. The whole variable domain, filled in from reference TRBV7-2 and TRBJ2-7, reads GAGVSQSPSNKVTEKGKDVELRCDPISGHTALYWYRQSLGQGLEFLIYFQGNSAPDKSGLPSDRFSAERTGGSVSTLTIQRTQQEDSAVYLCASSIRQGTYEQYFGPGTRLTVT.

The sample holds one count of this clone. The rearrangement joins TRBV9 to TRBJ2-5; D is undetermined. CDR1 and CDR2 (germline): SGDLS, YYNGEE. Between the trimmed V and J ends, which lost 0 bases and 4 bases, there was a span of 7 bases. This CDR3 spans 13 amino acids. Here the CDR3 reads CASSVGPLETQYF. CDR3 bases: TGTGCCAGCAGCGTAGGGCCTCTAGAGACCCAGTACTTC.

The genes are TRBV5-6 and TRBJ1-1; 8 bases align to TRBD1. CDR1 and CDR2 (germline): SGHDT, YYEEEE. The V segment lost 0 bases and the J segment 4 bases; nucleotides outside the gene matches: 14. The CDR3 runs to 18 residues. CDR3 protein: CASSLGPPYRGWITEAFF. The CDR3 bases are TGTGCCAGCAGCTTGGGGCCCCCTTACAGGGGGTGGATCACTGAAGCTTTCTTT.

This sequence joins TRBV28 and TRBJ1-2; D gene ambiguous. Germline CDR1 is MDHEN and CDR2 is SYDVKM. The germline V and J ends were trimmed by 5 bases and 5 bases, with 12 bases remaining between them. This CDR3 has 13 residues. CDR3 region: CASSPPNGYGYTF. The CDR3, as DNA: TGTGCCAGCAGTCCCCCGAACGGTTATGGCTACACCTTC.

V usage is TRBV9 and J usage is TRBJ2-5; D may be TRBD2 (7 bases). The CDR3 spans 16 residues. Germline V CDR1 and CDR2: SGDLS, YYNGEE. Trimming cost V 4 bases and J 5 bases, with 21 bases left between them. The CDR3 DNA reads as TGTGCCAGCAGCCCGGGGGGCAGGGTCTGGTTGGAGACCCAGTACTTC. It translates to CASSPGGRVWLETQYF.

The chain uses TRBV21-1 and TRBJ2-7; no check of the table's D call, TRBD1, against the DNA was made. TRBV21-1 is a pseudogene. The CDR3 covers 14 residues. In nucleotides, the CDR3 is TGTGCCAGCAGCGACCAGTACAGGGGACACGAGCAGTACTTC. The encoded protein is CASSDQYRGHEQYF.

J is TRBJ2-7 and V is TRBV2; weak D call: TRBD1 (6 bases). The V end lost 6 bases, the J end lost 2 bases, and 14 bases lay between the germline ends. The length of the CDR3 is 14 residues. Germline V gene lookup returns CDR1 SNHLY and CDR2 FYNNEI. The CDR3 sequence: CASRPQDRAYEQYF. The CDR3 nucleotides are TGTGCCAGCAGACCTCAGGACAGAGCCTACGAGCAGTACTTC.

This chain connects TRBV9 to TRBJ1-2, with D possibly TRBD1 on 6 matching bases. Germline V gene sequence: CDR1 SGDLS, CDR2 YYNGEE. Trimming took 0 bases from V and 3 from J, leaving 15 bases between them. This CDR3 has 16 residues. The CDR3 DNA is TGTGCCAGCAGCGTAGATACAGGGAAATGGGACTATGGCTACACCTTC. It translates to CASSVDTGKWDYGYTF.